Listed here are 5 T cell receptor beta chains from one sample, sequenced in a study of vaccination and CD4 T cells after COVID-19. Treatment reported: roughly 10-day PBMC culture with coronavirus spike peptide pools or control peptides (ViraFEST assay). Which antigens these TCRs recognize remains unknown. At the Johns Hopkins FTIC core, DNA taken from cultured CD4+ T cells was sequenced by way of the Oncomine TCR Beta short-read assay. A single record per CDR3 protein comes from TCRdb applying MiXCR to the PCR reads. Of about 11,000 distinct CDR3 sequences listed, around 75% are singletons. What was sequenced was CD4+ T cells from blood, cultured in vitro. The receptor source for this set is a human donor who had recovered from COVID-19.

This clonotype has a single count. V usage is TRBV15 and J usage is TRBJ2-1; TRBD2 matches 8 bases. The CDR3 is made up of 17 amino acids. V trimming: 2 bases; J trimming: 0 bases; junction bases outside the gene matches: 6. CDR1 and CDR2 from the germline V gene are LNHNV and YYDKDF (reference sequence). CDR3 residues: CATSRSLAGSSYNEQFF. The CDR3 DNA is TGTGCCACCAGCAGATCCTTAGCGGGGAGCTCCTACAATGAGCAGTTCTTC.

There are a few counts of this clonotype. The V call is TRBV24-1, the J call TRBJ2-2, with 12 bases aligning to TRBD2. The CDR3 has 16 residues. Germline CDR1 reads KGHDR; CDR2 reads SFDVKD. The junction had 10 bases not matched to a gene; V was cut back by 10 bases and J by 5 bases. CDR3 coding DNA: TGTGCCACTTCTAAACGAGGGACTAGCGGGACCGGGGAGCTGTTTTTT. Residues: CATSKRGTSGTGELFF.

The rearrangement uses TRBV11-2 and TRBJ1-5; D not certain. In germline, CDR1 is SGHAT, CDR2 FQNNGV. The CDR3 runs 13 residues. V was cut by 8 bases and J by 7 bases, with 15 bases left in between. CDR3 nucleotides: TGTGCCAGCGCCCTCAATGCTCAGCAGCCCCAGCATTTT. Translation gives CASALNAQQPQHF.

The genes are TRBV6-5 and TRBJ1-2; D perhaps matches TRBD1 (5 bases). Germline V gives CDR1 MNHEY, CDR2 SVGAGI. Between the trimmed V and J ends, which lost 4 bases and 7 bases, there was a span of 16 bases. CDR3 length: 14 amino acids. CDR3 sequence: CASSWSGTEGGYTF. In DNA, the CDR3 is TGTGCCAGCAGTTGGTCAGGGACCGAAGGTGGCTACACCTTC.

CDR3 DNA: TGTGCCAGCAGTTTCGGAAACACCGGGGAGCTGTTTTTT. Translated, it gives CASSFGNTGELFF. This chain uses TRBV6-5 with TRBJ2-2, with no clear D. The V gene's germline CDR1 is MNHEY and CDR2 SVGAGI. This CDR3 is 13 amino acids long. V was clipped by 4 bases and J by 2 bases, with 5 bases between them.